The clone carrying this T cell receptor (beta chain) has a handful of counts. Investigators isolated RNA and reverse transcribed it into cDNA to act as the sequencing template. The protocol was immunoSEQ multiplex PCR, while the TCRdb copy is restricted to in-frame clones and leaves out a portion. This sample has some 190,000 clones, with roughly three fifths found just once. Treatment in this sample: oral pan-JAK inhibitor, 5-10 mg twice daily. Peripheral blood samples and lesional scalp punch biopsies were obtained from alopecia areata patients. Isolation of CD4+ and CD8+ T cells from PBMCs was achieved by sorting. This sample is part of a study of CD8+ T cells in alopecia areata. Study context: Treated patients were dosed with oral tofacitinib, taking 5 to 10 mg twice daily. Tofacitinib continued for 6 to 18 months and was then withheld for 6 months.

Germline-derived CDR1 and CDR2 are GTSNPN and SVGIG (reference sequence). The CDR3 sequence is 12 residues long. V was pared by 5 bases and J by 6 bases, with 13 bases between. The chain carries TRBV30 and TRBJ1-1; D is unclear. The sample consisted of CD4+ T cells sorted from blood, taken at week 4, from a patient treated with tofacitinib. This TCR was recovered from a human donor with alopecia areata. Here the CDR3 reads CAWASIIAEAFF. The CDR3 nucleotides are TGTGCCTGGGCCTCCATAATTGCTGAAGCTTTCTTT.